These 26 T cell receptor beta chains originate from one sample sequenced in a study of blood T cell repertoires in COVID-19. The method was immunoSEQ multiplex PCR; TCRdb's version includes in-frame clones alone and lacks a portion of them. The sample carries over 100,000 clones, 80% to 90% recorded once. Sequencing input: peripheral blood. These TCRs come from a human donor in a cohort sampled during active COVID-19.

This chain links TRBV19 with TRBJ1-3, with D maybe TRBD1 (6 bases). Germline V gene lookup returns CDR1 LNHDA and CDR2 SQIVND (reference sequence). The CDR3 runs to 15 residues. V lost 3 bases to trimming and J lost 4 bases, with 13 bases between them. The CDR3 bases are TGTGCCAGTAGTATCCAGGGGCTTTCCGGAAACACCATATATTTT. Amino acids: CASSIQGLSGNTIYF.

The V and J genes are TRBV6-5 and TRBJ2-7; tentatively, D is TRBD2 (5 bases). Germline lookup yields CDR1 MNHEY and CDR2 SVGAGI. CDR3 length equals 16 residues. V was cut by 0 bases and J by 2 bases, with 14 bases left in between. CDR3 in amino acids: CASSYSEVLGPYEQYF. CDR3 DNA: TGTGCCAGCAGTTACTCGGAGGTGCTCGGTCCCTACGAGCAGTACTTC.

The rearrangement uses TRBV5-1 and TRBJ2-3; the D is unclear. The germline V and J ends were trimmed by 6 bases and 8 bases, with 13 bases remaining between them. The CDR3 is 12 amino acids. Germline V gene sequence: CDR1 SGHRS, CDR2 YFSETQ. The CDR3, as DNA: TGCGCCAGCAAACCTCTCCCAGGTACGCAGTATTTT. Its protein is CASKPLPGTQYF.

This clone appeared a single time. V and J are TRBV2 and TRBJ2-5, with TRBD2 matching over 7 bases. The CDR3 covers 16 residues. V shed 1 base and J 5 bases; nucleotides not matched to a gene: 10. Germline assignment: CDR1 SNHLY and CDR2 FYNNEI. CDR3 sequence (DNA): TGTGCCAGCAGTGAAGGACCCCTCAGCGGGGTGGAGACCCAGTACTTC. Its protein product is CASSEGPLSGVETQYF. Full variable domain (remainder filled in from reference TRBV2 and TRBJ2-5): EPEVTQTPSHQVTQMGQEVILRCVPISNHLYFYWYRQILGQKVEFLVSFYNNEISEKSEIFDDQFSVERPDGSNFTLKIRSTKLEDSAMYFCASSEGPLSGVETQYFGPGTRLLVL.

V gene TRBV4-2 combines with J gene TRBJ2-3; 11 positions match TRBD2. V was clipped by 1 base and J by 6 bases; unmatched bases: 9. Germline V lookup: CDR1 LGHNA, CDR2 YNFKEQ. The CDR3 is 17 residues long. The CDR3 sequence: CASSQGPQASGGDTQYF. The CDR3 DNA follows: TGTGCCAGCAGCCAAGGTCCCCAGGCTAGCGGGGGGGATACGCAGTATTTT.

The J gene is TRBJ1-2, the V gene TRBV5-1; D gene ambiguous. The V gene lost 5 bases and the J gene lost 4 bases, with 9 bases spanning the gap. The CDR3 runs 12 residues. Germline values: CDR1 SGHRS, CDR2 YFSETQ. The CDR3 protein is CASREEGYGYTF. CDR3 coding DNA: TGCGCCAGCAGGGAGGAGGGCTATGGCTACACCTTC.

This rearrangement joins TRBV5-4 to TRBJ2-7, with TRBD2 matching over 13 bases. The V and J ends lost 2 bases and 3 bases, in that order; junction bases with no gene match: 8. In germline, CDR1 is SGHNT, CDR2 YYREEE (reference sequence). This CDR3 region has 17 residues. The CDR3 spells CASSLTSGRALFYEQYF. The CDR3 region has the DNA TGTGCCAGCAGCTTAACTAGCGGGAGGGCCCTATTCTACGAGCAGTACTTC.

V usage is TRBV10-3 and J usage is TRBJ2-1; D is possibly TRBD1 (5 bases). The germline gives CDR1 ENHRY, CDR2 SYGVKD. This CDR3 region has 15 residues. V lost 3 bases and J 8 bases, leaving 17 bases between the germline ends. The CDR3 loop is CAISEGSDKRDEQFF. Here the CDR3 DNA reads TGTGCCATCAGTGAAGGATCGGACAAAAGGGATGAGCAGTTCTTC.

The chain uses TRBV18 and TRBJ2-1; D is ambiguous. Germline loops: CDR1 KGHSH, CDR2 LQKENI. The CDR3 is made up of 15 amino acids. V was shortened by 3 bases and J by 3 bases, with 12 bases between the two germline ends. The CDR3 region is CASSPPSSFYNEQFF. The CDR3, as DNA: TGTGCCAGCTCACCCCCCAGTTCCTTCTACAATGAGCAGTTCTTC.

CDR3 nucleotides: TGTGCCAGCAGCCTGCCAGGGGGCTCGGAGACCCAGTACTTC. Amino acids: CASSLPGGSETQYF. The rearrangement links TRBV5-5 to TRBJ2-5, with TRBD1 identical over 8 bases. The length of the CDR3 is 14 residues. J was trimmed by 5 bases and V by 4 bases; bases with no gene match: 7. The V gene's germline CDR1 is SGHKS and CDR2 YYEKEE (reference sequence).

The sample holds a few counts of this clone. This chain links TRBV14 with TRBJ2-3; D call uncertain. V lost 4 bases and J 1 base, leaving 12 bases between the germline ends. The CDR3 totals 15 residues. The germline V gene has CDR1 SGHDN and CDR2 FVKESK. The CDR3 loop is CASSLRLPGTDTQYF. The CDR3 bases are TGTGCCAGCAGCCTCAGACTTCCAGGCACAGATACGCAGTATTTT.

This chain's CDR3 is CASRLAGGPHEQYF. CDR3 nucleotide sequence: TGTGCCAGCAGGTTAGCGGGGGGGCCCCACGAGCAGTACTTC. This chain joins TRBV14 and TRBJ2-7, with 11 positions matching TRBD2. Unmatched junction bases numbered 6, after V lost 6 bases and J lost 5 bases. There are 14 residues in the CDR3. CDR1 is SGHDN and CDR2 is FVKESK in the germline V gene.

The chain uses TRBV7-2 and TRBJ2-2, with TRBD2 matching 8 bases. The ends lost 5 bases at V and 6 bases at J; junction bases unmatched: 11. CDR3 length equals 16 residues. Germline V gene data show CDR1 as SGHTA and CDR2 as FQGNSA. In DNA form, the CDR3 reads TGTGCCAGCAGCAACGACGAGCGGGGGTACGCCGGGGAGCTGTTTTTT. Translating it yields CASSNDERGYAGELFF.

In this sample, this clone turned up once. V gene TRBV10-1 combines with J gene TRBJ2-5; no clear D. The CDR3 length is 15 residues. The V end lost 3 bases, the J end lost 2 bases, and 13 bases lay between the germline ends. From germline, CDR1 is WNHNN and CDR2 SYGVQD (reference sequence). In nucleotides, the CDR3 is TGCGCCAGCAGTGAACTCGGTAGCACACAAGAGACCCAGTACTTC. Its translation is CASSELGSTQETQYF.

V and J are TRBV4-1 and TRBJ2-5; D is unclear. V lost 0 bases and J 4 bases, leaving 6 bases between the germline ends. The CDR3 totals 13 residues. In germline, CDR1 is MGHRA, CDR2 YSYEKL. The CDR3 loop reads CASSQDPRETQYF. Here the CDR3 DNA reads TGCGCCAGCAGCCAAGATCCGCGAGAGACCCAGTACTTC.

The chain uses TRBV4-2 and TRBJ1-1; 9 nucleotides line up with TRBD1. This CDR3 has 15 amino acids. V shed 1 base, J shed 7 bases, and the junction held 7 bases outside the gene matches. Germline loops: CDR1 LGHNA, CDR2 YNFKEQ. This chain's CDR3 is CASSQAGQGFHEAFF. The CDR3, as DNA: TGTGCCAGCAGCCAAGCGGGACAGGGATTCCATGAAGCTTTCTTT.

The chain carries TRBV19 and TRBJ1-1; D not certain. The CDR3 runs to 12 residues. Trimming stripped 3 bases from V and 12 bases from J, with 14 bases between. CDR1 is LNHDA, CDR2 SQIVND, per germline (reference sequence). The chain's CDR3 is CASSIKTSGSFF. The CDR3 DNA reads TGTGCCAGTAGTATCAAGACATCTGGCTCTTTCTTT.

The rearrangement joins TRBV28 to TRBJ1-3, with D perhaps TRBD1 (6 bases). The germline V gene has CDR1 MDHEN and CDR2 SYDVKM. V lost 3 bases and J lost 0, with 12 bases in between. This CDR3 is built from 16 residues. The CDR3 reads CASSFAGGHSGNTIYF. CDR3 bases: TGTGCCAGCAGTTTCGCGGGGGGCCACTCTGGAAACACCATATATTTT.

This clone was seen just once. Here the CDR3 reads CASSLQGQGGETQYF. The DNA for the CDR3 is TGTGCCAGCAGCTTACAGGGACAGGGGGGAGAGACCCAGTACTTC. V is TRBV7-3 and J is TRBJ2-5; TRBD1 matches at 11 bases. Trimming at V came to 2 bases and at J to 4 bases, leaving 3 bases not matched to a gene. The CDR3 covers 15 residues. Germline CDR1 is SGHTA and CDR2 is FQGTGA.

The chain combines TRBV4-3 with TRBJ2-1, with 10 bases fitting TRBD2. The V and J ends lost 0 bases and 0 bases, in that order; junction bases with no gene match: 8. CDR1 and CDR2 (germline): LGHNA, YSLEER. The CDR3 runs to 19 residues. The DNA of the CDR3 is TGCGCCAGCAGCCAAGAGGGGCTAGCGGGAGCCACCTCCTACAATGAGCAGTTCTTC. It specifies CASSQEGLAGATSYNEQFF.

The chain couples TRBV5-4 to TRBJ2-2; D uncertain. Trimming cost V 4 bases and J 1 base, with 8 bases left between them. This CDR3 region has 14 residues. Germline CDR1 and CDR2: SGHNT and YYREEE (reference sequence). This CDR3 reads CASSPRRNTGELFF. The CDR3 nucleotides are TGTGCCAGCAGCCCGCGGAGGAACACCGGGGAGCTGTTTTTT. Together with reference TRBV5-4 and TRBJ2-2, the CDR3 gives the full variable domain: ETGVTQSPTHLIKTRGQQVTLRCSSQSGHNTVSWYQQALGQGPQFIFQYYREEENGRGNFPPRFSGLQFPNYSSELNVNALELDDSALYLCASSPRRNTGELFFGEGSRLTVL.

The chain employs TRBV9 and TRBJ1-3, with 7 bases identical to TRBD1. CDR3 size: 16 residues. The trim removed 4 bases at V and 2 bases at J, leaving 9 bases unmatched. Germline CDR1 and CDR2: SGDLS and YYNGEE. CDR3 coding DNA: TGTGCCAGCAGCCCGACCGACAGGGCAGCTGGAAACACCATATATTTT. It is translated as CASSPTDRAAGNTIYF.

The chain couples TRBV18 to TRBJ2-7; tentative D call: TRBD1 (5 bases). The germline gives CDR1 KGHSH, CDR2 LQKENI. There are 14 residues in the CDR3. V lost 1 base, J lost 2 bases, and 9 bases lay in between. CDR3 DNA sequence: TGTGCCAGCTCACCACTCCAGGGCGCCTACGAGCAGTACTTC. Its protein product is CASSPLQGAYEQYF. The variable domain in full, completed from reference TRBV18 and TRBJ2-7, reads NAGVMQNPRHLVRRRGQEARLRCSPMKGHSHVYWYRQLPEEGLKFMVYLQKENIIDESGMPKERFSAEFPKEGPSILRIQQVVRGDSAAYFCASSPLQGAYEQYFGPGTRLTVT.

This chain connects TRBV6-5 to TRBJ2-1; 9 nucleotides match TRBD1. Trimming at V came to 6 bases and at J to 2 bases, leaving 5 bases not matched to a gene. This CDR3 spans 15 amino acids. The germline CDR1 and CDR2 sequences are MNHEY and SVGAGI. The CDR3 DNA reads as TGTGCCAGCAGGGTAGGGACAGGGCCCTACAATGAGCAGTTCTTC. Translation gives CASRVGTGPYNEQFF.

The chain links TRBV5-1 to TRBJ2-3; 11 nucleotides align to TRBD2. J gave up 2 bases and V 0 bases, and 5 bases lay outside the gene matches. The length of the CDR3 is 17 residues. Germline loops: CDR1 SGHRS, CDR2 YFSETQ. CDR3 sequence: CASSLAGTSGATDTQYF. The DNA of the CDR3 is TGCGCCAGCAGCTTGGCGGGGACTAGCGGAGCCACAGATACGCAGTATTTT.

This chain connects TRBV18 to TRBJ1-2; no reliable D call. Deletions cut 6 bases from V and 7 bases from J, with 21 bases between. This CDR3 is 15 amino acids long. Germline CDR1 reads KGHSH; CDR2 reads LQKENI. CDR3 protein: CASSPAWVESFGYTF. CDR3 coding DNA: TGTGCCAGCTCGCCTGCCTGGGTGGAGTCGTTTGGCTACACCTTC.